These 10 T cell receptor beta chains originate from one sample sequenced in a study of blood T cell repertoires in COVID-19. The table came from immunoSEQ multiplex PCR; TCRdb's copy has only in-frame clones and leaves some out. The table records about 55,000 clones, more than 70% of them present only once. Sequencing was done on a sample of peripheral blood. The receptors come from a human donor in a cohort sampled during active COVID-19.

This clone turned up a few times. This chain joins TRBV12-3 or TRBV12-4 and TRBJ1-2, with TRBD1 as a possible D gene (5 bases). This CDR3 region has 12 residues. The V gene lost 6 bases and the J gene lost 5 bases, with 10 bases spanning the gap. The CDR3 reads CASSSRGYGYTF. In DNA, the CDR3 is TGTGCCAGCAGCTCCCGGGGGTATGGCTACACCTTC.

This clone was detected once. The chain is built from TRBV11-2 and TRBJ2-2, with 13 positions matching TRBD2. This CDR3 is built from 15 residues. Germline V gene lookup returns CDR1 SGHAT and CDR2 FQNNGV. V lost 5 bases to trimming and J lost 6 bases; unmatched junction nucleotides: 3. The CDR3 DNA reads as TGTGCCAGCAGCCTTACTAGCGGGGGGGCCGGGGAGCTGTTTTTT. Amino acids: CASSLTSGGAGELFF.

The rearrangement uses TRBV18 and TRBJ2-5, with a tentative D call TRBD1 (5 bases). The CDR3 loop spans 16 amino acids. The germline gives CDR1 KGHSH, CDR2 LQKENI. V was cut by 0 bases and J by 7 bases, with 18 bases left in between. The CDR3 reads CASSPPETILGLTQYF. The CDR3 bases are TGTGCCAGCTCACCACCAGAGACAATACTGGGGCTGACCCAGTACTTC.

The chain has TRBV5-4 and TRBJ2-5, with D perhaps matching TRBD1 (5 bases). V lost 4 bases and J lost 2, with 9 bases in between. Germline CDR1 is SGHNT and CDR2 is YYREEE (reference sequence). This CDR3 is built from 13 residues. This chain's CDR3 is CASSQGVQETQYF. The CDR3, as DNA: TGTGCCAGCAGCCAGGGCGTACAAGAGACCCAGTACTTC.

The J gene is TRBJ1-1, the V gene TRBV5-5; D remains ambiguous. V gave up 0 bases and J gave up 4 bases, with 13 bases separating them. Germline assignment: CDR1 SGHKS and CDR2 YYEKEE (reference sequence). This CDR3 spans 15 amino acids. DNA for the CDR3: TGTGCCAGCAGCTTGGGGGTGGGAGGGAGCACTGAAGCTTTCTTT. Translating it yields CASSLGVGGSTEAFF.

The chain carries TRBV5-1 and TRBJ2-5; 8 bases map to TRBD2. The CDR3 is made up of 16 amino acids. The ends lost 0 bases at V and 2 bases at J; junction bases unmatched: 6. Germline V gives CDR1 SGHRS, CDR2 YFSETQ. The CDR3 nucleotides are TGCGCCAGCAGCTTGGCCGGGGTAGCGGGACAAGAGACCCAGTACTTC. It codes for CASSLAGVAGQETQYF.

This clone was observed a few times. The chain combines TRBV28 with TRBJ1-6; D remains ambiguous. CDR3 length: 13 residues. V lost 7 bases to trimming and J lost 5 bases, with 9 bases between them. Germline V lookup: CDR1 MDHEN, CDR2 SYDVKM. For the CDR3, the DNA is TGTGCCAGCACTCCTAGACATAATTCACCCCTCCACTTT. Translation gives CASTPRHNSPLHF.

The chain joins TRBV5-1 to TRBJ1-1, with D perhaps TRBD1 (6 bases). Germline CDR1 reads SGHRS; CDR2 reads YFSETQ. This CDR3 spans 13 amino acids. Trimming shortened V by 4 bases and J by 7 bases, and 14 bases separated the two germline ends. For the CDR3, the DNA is TGCGCCAGCAGCCCGGCAGGGGTAGTTGAAGCTTTCTTT. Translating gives CASSPAGVVEAFF.

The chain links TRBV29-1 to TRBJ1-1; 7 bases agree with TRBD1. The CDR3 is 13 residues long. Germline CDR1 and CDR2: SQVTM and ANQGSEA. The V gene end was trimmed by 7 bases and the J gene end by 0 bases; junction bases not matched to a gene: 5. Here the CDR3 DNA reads TGCAGCGCTAGGGGACAGTTGAACACTGAAGCTTTCTTT. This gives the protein CSARGQLNTEAFF. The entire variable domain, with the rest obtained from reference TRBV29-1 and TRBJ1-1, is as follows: SAVISQKPSRDICQRGTSLTIQCQVDSQVTMMFWYRQQPGQSLTLIATANQGSEATYESGFVIDKFPISRPNLTFSTLTVSNMSPEDSSIYLCSARGQLNTEAFFGQGTRLTVV.

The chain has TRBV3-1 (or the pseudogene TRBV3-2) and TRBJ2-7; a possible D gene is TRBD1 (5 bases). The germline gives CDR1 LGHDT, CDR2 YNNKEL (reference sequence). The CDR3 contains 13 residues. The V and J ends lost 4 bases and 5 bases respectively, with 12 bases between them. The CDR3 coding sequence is TGTGCCAGCAGCCGAAGGGGCAGGGACGAGCAGTACTTC. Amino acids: CASSRRGRDEQYF.